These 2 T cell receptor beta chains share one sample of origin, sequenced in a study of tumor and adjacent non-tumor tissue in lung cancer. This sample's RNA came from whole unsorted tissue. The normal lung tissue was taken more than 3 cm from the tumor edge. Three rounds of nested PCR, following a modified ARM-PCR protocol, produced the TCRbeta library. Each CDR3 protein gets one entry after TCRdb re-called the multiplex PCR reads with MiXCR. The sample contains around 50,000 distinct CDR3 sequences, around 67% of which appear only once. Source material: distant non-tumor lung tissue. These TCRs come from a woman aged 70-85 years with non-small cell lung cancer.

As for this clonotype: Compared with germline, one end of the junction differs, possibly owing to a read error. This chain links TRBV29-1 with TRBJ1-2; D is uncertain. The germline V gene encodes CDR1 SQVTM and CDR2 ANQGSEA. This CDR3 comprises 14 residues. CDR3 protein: CSVEDLVGTGGYTF. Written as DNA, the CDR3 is TGCAGCGTCGAAGACCTGGTTGGCACGGGTGGCTACACCTTC.

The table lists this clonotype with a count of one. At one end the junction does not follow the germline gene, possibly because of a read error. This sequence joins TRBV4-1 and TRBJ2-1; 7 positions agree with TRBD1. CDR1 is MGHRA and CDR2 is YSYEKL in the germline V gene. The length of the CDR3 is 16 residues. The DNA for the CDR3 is TGCACCAGTAGCCAAGAGTACGACAGGGTACAGGATGAGCAGTTCTTC. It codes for CTSSQEYDRVQDEQFF.